Included here is one T cell receptor (beta chain) sequence, with context. The data were taken from a study of memory CD4+ T cells and cytomegalovirus serostatus. Germline V CDR1 and CDR2: MGHRA, YSYEKL. V lost 0 bases, J lost 1 base, and 6 bases stayed unmatched. This CDR3 has 16 residues. Single viable CD3+CD4+CD8-CD45RO+ cells were sorted as the memory CD4+ T cells. Using immunoSEQ multiplex PCR, the repertoire was profiled, and TCRdb retains in-frame clones only, with some absent. The sample lists around 88,000 clones; around 80% were seen once. This TCR came from an adult in good health and CMV-seropositive. The sequenced sample was memory CD4+ T cells from blood. The V call is TRBV4-1, the J call TRBJ2-7, with 7 bases lining up with TRBD2. The CDR3 spells CASSQDGLGISYEQYF. In DNA, the CDR3 is TGCGCCAGCAGCCAAGATGGACTAGGGATATCCTACGAGCAGTACTTC.